These T cell receptor beta chains were read from a single sample in a study of OX40 agonist ivuxolimab in advanced cancers. The repertoire was sequenced with immunoSEQ multiplex PCR; TCRdb's copy has only in-frame clones and lacks some. This sample has approximately 6,500 clones, with around 75% found just once. The sample in question was CD4+ or CD8+ T cells sorted from blood, obtained in a trial of the OX40 agonist ivuxolimab. The source is an adult with an advanced solid tumor such as melanoma, head and neck, liver or kidney cancer. The CDR3 runs from the conserved cysteine through the conserved F or W. A D gene is named only where the DNA matches it firmly. Size values are once, few and many counts, or a class for expanded clones, and some rows have none.

V: TRBV28
length: 15
size: NA
D: TRBD1
J: TRBJ2-7
CDR3: CASSPGTGNSYEQYF
DNA: TGTGCCAGCAGTCCAGGGACAGGGAACTCCTACGAGCAGTACTTC

V: TRBV28
length: 15
size: few
D: NA
J: TRBJ2-6
CDR3: CATLAENSGANVLTF
DNA: TGTGCCACCTTGGCAGAAAACTCTGGGGCCAACGTCCTGACTTTC

V: TRBV27
length: 16
size: NA
D: NA
J: TRBJ2-1
CDR3: CASSLSRVDWWDEQFF
DNA: TGTGCCAGCAGTTTATCGAGGGTCGACTGGTGGGATGAGCAGTTCTTC

V: TRBV5-4
length: 15
size: NA
D: NA
J: TRBJ2-1
CDR3: CASSASTDTYNEQFF
DNA: TGTGCCAGCAGCGCGTCGACAGATACCTACAATGAGCAGTTCTTC

V: TRBV9
length: 14
size: NA
D: NA
J: TRBJ2-2
CDR3: CASSAGEDTGELFF
DNA: TGTGCCAGCAGCGCAGGTGAGGACACCGGGGAGCTGTTTTTT

V: TRBV6-5
length: 13
size: NA
D: NA
J: TRBJ1-2
CDR3: CASSYGLGYGYTF
DNA: TGTGCCAGCAGTTATGGTTTGGGCTATGGCTACACCTTC

V: TRBV7-9
length: 16
size: NA
D: NA
J: TRBJ2-2
CDR3: CASNPKEQTNTGELFF
DNA: TGTGCCAGCAACCCCAAGGAACAGACGAACACCGGGGAGCTGTTTTTT

V: TRBV2
length: 16
size: once
D: TRBD2
J: TRBJ2-7
CDR3: CASSEGPAGVKNEQYF
DNA: TGTGCCAGCAGTGAAGGGCCAGCGGGAGTTAAGAACGAGCAGTACTTC

V: TRBV6-6
length: 15
size: NA
D: NA
J: TRBJ2-7
CDR3: CASSYVGGYPYEQYF
DNA: TGTGCCAGCAGTTATGTAGGAGGATATCCCTACGAGCAGTACTTC

V: TRBV13
length: 13
size: NA
D: NA
J: TRBJ2-5
CDR3: CASSLGVSETQYF
DNA: TGTGCCAGCAGCTTAGGAGTGAGCGAGACCCAGTACTTC

V: TRBV5-1
length: 13
size: few
D: NA
J: TRBJ1-1
CDR3: CASSLSSGTEAFF
DNA: TGCGCCAGCAGCTTGAGTTCGGGTACTGAAGCTTTCTTT

V: TRBV28
length: 15
size: NA
D: TRBD2
J: TRBJ2-1
CDR3: CASSLAAGVYNEQFF
DNA: TGTGCCAGCAGTTTAGCGGCGGGAGTCTACAATGAGCAGTTCTTC

V: TRBV15
length: 15
size: NA
D: TRBD1
J: TRBJ2-4
CDR3: CATEGQGATKNIQYF
DNA: TGTGCCACGGAAGGACAGGGGGCGACCAAAAACATTCAGTACTTC

V: TRBV27
length: 12
size: NA
D: NA
J: TRBJ2-7
CDR3: CASSPSSYEQYF
DNA: TGTGCCAGCAGTCCCAGCTCCTACGAGCAGTACTTC

V: TRBV7-9
length: 15
size: NA
D: TRBD1
J: TRBJ2-7
CDR3: CASSPRQGATYEQYF
DNA: TGTGCCAGCAGCCCTCGACAGGGGGCTACCTACGAGCAGTACTTC

V: TRBV5-1
length: 16
size: NA
D: NA
J: TRBJ2-5
CDR3: CASSLAPSDNQETQYF
DNA: TGCGCCAGCAGCTTAGCTCCTTCGGACAACCAAGAGACCCAGTACTTC

V: TRBV6-1
length: 15
size: once
D: TRBD1
J: TRBJ1-5
CDR3: CASSWTGMGNQPQHF
DNA: TGTGCCAGCAGTTGGACAGGGATGGGCAATCAGCCCCAGCATTTT

V: TRBV4-1
length: 13
size: NA
D: NA
J: TRBJ1-4
CDR3: CASSPGVNEKLFF
DNA: TGCGCCAGCAGCCCAGGAGTTAATGAAAAACTGTTTTTT

V: TRBV30
length: 15
size: NA
D: NA
J: TRBJ2-5
CDR3: CAWSIEQGLQETQYF
DNA: TGTGCCTGGAGTATAGAACAGGGCCTCCAAGAGACCCAGTACTTC

V: TRBV5-1
length: 15
size: NA
D: NA
J: TRBJ1-3
CDR3: CASSQGRASGNTIYF
DNA: TGCGCCAGCAGCCAAGGGCGGGCGTCTGGAAACACCATATATTTT

V: TRBV9
length: 15
size: NA
D: TRBD2
J: TRBJ2-7
CDR3: CASSVGAGVSYEQYF
DNA: TGTGCCAGCAGTGTGGGAGCGGGAGTCTCCTACGAGCAGTACTTC

V: TRBV4-2
length: 15
size: NA
D: NA
J: TRBJ2-7
CDR3: CASSQEYHQSYEQYF
DNA: TGTGCCAGCAGCCAAGAGTACCACCAATCCTACGAGCAGTACTTC

V: TRBV27
length: 14
size: NA
D: NA
J: TRBJ1-2
CDR3: CASSLYDGDYGYTF
DNA: TGTGCCAGCAGTTTATATGACGGCGACTATGGCTACACCTTC

V: TRBV6-5
length: 14
size: NA
D: TRBD2
J: TRBJ2-1
CDR3: CASSLLAGLNEQFF
DNA: TGTGCCAGCAGCCTACTAGCGGGATTAAATGAGCAGTTCTTC

V: TRBV11-3
length: 16
size: NA
D: TRBD1
J: TRBJ2-2
CDR3: CASSLRQGAYTGELFF
DNA: TGTGCCAGCAGCCTTCGACAGGGGGCCTACACCGGGGAGCTGTTTTTT

V: TRBV27
length: 15
size: NA
D: NA
J: TRBJ1-5
CDR3: CASSLFAGSNQPQHF
DNA: TGTGCCAGCAGTTTATTTGCAGGGTCCAATCAGCCCCAGCATTTT

V: TRBV4-1
length: 17
size: NA
D: TRBD2
J: TRBJ2-2
CDR3: CASSQDLLAGNTGELFF
DNA: TGCGCCAGCAGCCAAGATCTGCTAGCGGGGAACACCGGGGAGCTGTTTTTT

V: TRBV9
length: 17
size: NA
D: TRBD2
J: TRBJ2-1
CDR3: CASSVASGGLSYNEQFF
DNA: TGTGCCAGCAGCGTAGCTTCGGGAGGGCTCTCCTACAATGAGCAGTTCTTC

V: TRBV5-6
length: 16
size: NA
D: TRBD1
J: TRBJ2-3
CDR3: CASSKLRTGVGDTQYF
DNA: TGTGCCAGCAGCAAACTCCGGACAGGGGTAGGAGATACGCAGTATTTT

V: TRBV30
length: 12
size: NA
D: NA
J: TRBJ1-1
CDR3: CAWSSVYVEAFF
DNA: TGTGCCTGGAGTTCGGTTTACGTCGAGGCTTTCTTT

V: TRBV28
length: 16
size: NA
D: TRBD2
J: TRBJ2-7
CDR3: CASSLYSGRDGFEQYF
DNA: TGTGCCAGCAGTTTGTATTCAGGGAGGGATGGATTCGAGCAGTACTTC

V: TRBV2
length: 13
size: NA
D: NA
J: TRBJ2-2
CDR3: CASETTNTGELFF
DNA: TGTGCCAGCGAGACGACGAACACCGGGGAGCTGTTTTTT

V: TRBV14
length: 14
size: NA
D: TRBD1
J: TRBJ2-7
CDR3: CASSLRTGRSEQYF
DNA: TGTGCCAGCAGCCTCCGGACAGGGAGGAGCGAGCAGTACTTC

V: TRBV6-6
length: 15
size: NA
D: NA
J: TRBJ2-7
CDR3: CASSYLGDREYEQYF
DNA: TGTGCCAGCAGTTATCTTGGAGACAGAGAATACGAGCAGTACTTC

V: TRBV6-5
length: 14
size: NA
D: NA
J: TRBJ2-1
CDR3: CASSLEPSYNEQFF
DNA: TGTGCCAGCAGTCTAGAACCCTCCTACAATGAGCAGTTCTTC

V: TRBV2
length: 14
size: NA
D: NA
J: TRBJ2-6
CDR3: CASSQLPGANVLTF
DNA: TGTGCCAGCAGTCAATTGCCTGGGGCCAACGTCCTGACTTTC

V: TRBV9
length: 13
size: NA
D: NA
J: TRBJ2-1
CDR3: CASSPLLYNEQFF
DNA: TGTGCCAGCAGTCCGCTTTTGTACAATGAGCAGTTCTTC

V: TRBV28
length: 15
size: NA
D: NA
J: TRBJ2-7
CDR3: CASRSTSGDTYEQYF
DNA: TGTGCCAGCAGGTCAACCTCCGGGGACACATACGAGCAGTACTTC

V: TRBV2
length: 15
size: NA
D: NA
J: TRBJ1-2
CDR3: CASSASRDLDRRYTF
DNA: TGTGCCAGCAGTGCCTCCCGGGACCTTGACCGGCGCTACACCTTC

V: TRBV19
length: 14
size: few
D: TRBD1
J: TRBJ2-7
CDR3: CASSLSGTASEQYF
DNA: TGTGCCAGTAGTCTCTCCGGGACAGCGTCCGAGCAGTACTTC

V: TRBV6-1
length: 15
size: NA
D: NA
J: TRBJ2-7
CDR3: CASSDGRQGLHEQYF
DNA: TGTGCCAGCAGTGATGGGAGACAGGGACTCCACGAGCAGTACTTC

V: TRBV9
length: 14
size: NA
D: TRBD1
J: TRBJ2-7
CDR3: CASSQGGQGHEQYF
DNA: TGTGCCAGCAGCCAAGGGGGACAGGGCCACGAGCAGTACTTC

V: TRBV9
length: 13
size: NA
D: NA
J: TRBJ2-7
CDR3: CASSFRDRNEQYF
DNA: TGTGCCAGCAGCTTTAGGGATCGGAACGAGCAGTACTTC

V: TRBV27
length: 14
size: NA
D: TRBD1
J: TRBJ2-7
CDR3: CASSLSTGVDEQYF
DNA: TGTGCCAGCAGTTTATCTACAGGGGTGGACGAGCAGTACTTC

V: TRBV9
length: 15
size: NA
D: NA
J: TRBJ2-1
CDR3: CASSVWGVGENEQFF
DNA: TGTGCCAGCAGCGTATGGGGGGTAGGTGAGAATGAGCAGTTCTTC